The TCR beta chain under discussion was sequenced for a study of cytomegalovirus exposure and HLA in healthy donors. Study-wide findings and caveats: Listed as cytomegalovirus-associated were 164 TCR beta chains. In a later analysis, DRB1 alleles had the most associated TCRs; HLA-C alleles the fewest.

In the PCR, 60 Vbeta and 13 Jbeta primers were used. Profiled with immunoSEQ multiplex PCR; TCRdb holds only in-frame clones, not every one. The top ten hold 1.6% of the sample, which has 190,000 or so clones, roughly four fifths seen once. V gave up 0 bases and J gave up 9 bases; unmatched junction bases: 10. CDR1 and CDR2 (germline): KGHSH, LQKENI. This CDR3 is built from 15 residues. As concerns this clone: What it recognizes is unknown.

The chain links TRBV18 to TRBJ2-5; 7 nucleotides agree with TRBD2. This clonotype was obtained from a man aged 45-60 years in good health and CMV-seronegative. Sequenced: PBMCs. CDR3 region: CASSPPVPGGMAQYF. As DNA, the CDR3 is TGTGCCAGCTCACCACCGGTGCCCGGGGGGATGGCCCAGTACTTC.